This T cell receptor (beta chain) was observed in a study of blood T cells in healthy people across ages. A second PCR of about 6 to 11 cycles used a sample-barcoded 5' primer and a J-beta primer mix. In TCRdb, the 5' RACE reads were re-called with MiXCR into one record per CDR3 protein. The table includes about a million distinct CDR3 sequences, roughly 51% detected once. V gave up 2 bases and J gave up 7 bases, with 6 bases separating them. Germline CDR1 reads SGHDN; CDR2 reads FVKESK. The CDR3 consists of 13 residues. The receptor comes from a woman in her sixties in good health. The chain joins TRBV14 to TRBJ1-6, with D hard to call. Sequenced sample: blood. In DNA, the CDR3 is TGTGCCAGCAGCCAAAACCTCAATTCACCCCTCCACTTT. It yields the protein CASSQNLNSPLHF. Combining the CDR3 with reference TRBV14 and TRBJ1-6 gives the whole variable domain EAGVTQFPSHSVIEKGQTVTLRCDPISGHDNLYWYRRVMGKEIKFLLHFVKESKQDESGMPNNRFLAERTGGTYSTLKVQPAELEDSGVYFCASSQNLNSPLHFGNGTRLTVT.